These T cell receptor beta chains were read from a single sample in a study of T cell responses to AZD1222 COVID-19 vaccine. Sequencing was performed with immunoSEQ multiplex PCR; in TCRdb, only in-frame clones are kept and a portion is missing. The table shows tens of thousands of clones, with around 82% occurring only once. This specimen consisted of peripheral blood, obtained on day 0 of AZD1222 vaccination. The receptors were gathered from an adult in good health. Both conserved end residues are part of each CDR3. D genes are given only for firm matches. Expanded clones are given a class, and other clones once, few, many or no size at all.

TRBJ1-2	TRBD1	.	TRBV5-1	CASSPGQGGTNYGYTF	TGCGCCAGCAGCCCGGGACAGGGGGGGACTAACTATGGCTACACCTTC
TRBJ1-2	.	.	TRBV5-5	CASSSDGPLGSGYTF	TGTGCCAGCAGTTCCGACGGGCCCCTTGGATCCGGCTACACCTTC
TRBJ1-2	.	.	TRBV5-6	CASSLVQAGGYGYTF	TGTGCCAGCAGCTTGGTTCAGGCGGGAGGCTATGGCTACACCTTC
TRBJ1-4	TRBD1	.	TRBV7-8	CASSLTGASKLFF	TGTGCCAGCAGCTTGACAGGGGCGTCGAAACTGTTTTTT
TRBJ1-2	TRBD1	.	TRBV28	CASSGDRGPFDYGYTF	TGTGCCAGCAGTGGAGACAGGGGCCCTTTCGACTATGGCTACACCTTC
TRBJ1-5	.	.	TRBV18	CASSLQGTGDQPQHF	TGTGCCAGCTCACTACAGGGTACTGGGGATCAGCCCCAGCATTTT
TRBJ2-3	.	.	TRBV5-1	CASRAGNTDTQYF	TGCGCCAGCAGGGCCGGGAACACAGATACGCAGTATTTT
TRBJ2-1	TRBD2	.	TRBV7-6	CASSLAPASGGAVEQFF	TGTGCCAGCAGCTTAGCGCCGGCTAGCGGGGGGGCCGTGGAGCAGTTCTTC
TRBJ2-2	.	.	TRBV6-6	CATTHFDSGELFF	TGTGCCACCACCCACTTCGACAGCGGGGAGCTGTTTTTT
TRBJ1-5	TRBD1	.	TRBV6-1	CASSEGRGRQPQHF	TGTGCCAGCAGTGAGGGGAGGGGGCGACAGCCCCAGCATTTT
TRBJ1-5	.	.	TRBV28	CASSLPDGSSGQPQHF	TGTGCCAGCAGTTTGCCAGACGGAAGCTCAGGTCAGCCCCAGCATTTT
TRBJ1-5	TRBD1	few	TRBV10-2	CASNGQGSLEQPQHF	TGCGCCAGCAATGGACAGGGAAGCCTTGAGCAGCCCCAGCATTTT
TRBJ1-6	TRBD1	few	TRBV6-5	CATRVGGTGNSPLHF	TGTGCCACCCGAGTGGGCGGGACAGGGAATTCACCCCTCCACTTT
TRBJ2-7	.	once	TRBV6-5	CASSYSVHYEQYF	TGTGCCAGCAGTTACTCGGTCCACTACGAGCAGTACTTC
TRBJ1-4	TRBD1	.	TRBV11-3	CASSFGPGGADEKLFF	TGTGCCAGCAGCTTTGGTCCAGGGGGCGCGGATGAAAAACTGTTTTTT
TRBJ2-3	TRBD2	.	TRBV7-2	CASSFLSGGGSDTQYF	TGTGCCAGCAGCTTTTTGAGCGGGGGAGGGTCAGATACGCAGTATTTT
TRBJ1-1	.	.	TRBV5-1	CASSLTTAVTTEAFF	TGCGCCAGCAGCTTGACGACGGCAGTGACCACTGAAGCTTTCTTT
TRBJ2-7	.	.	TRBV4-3	CASSQETVPGEQYF	TGCGCCAGCAGCCAAGAGACCGTCCCGGGGGAGCAGTACTTC
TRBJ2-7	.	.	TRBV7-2	CASSLGLGQGTYEQYF	TGTGCCAGCAGCTTAGGGTTAGGGCAGGGGACCTACGAGCAGTACTTC
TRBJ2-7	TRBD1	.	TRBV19	CATANGVTGSYEQYF	TGTGCCACGGCTAATGGCGTGACAGGGAGCTACGAGCAGTACTTC
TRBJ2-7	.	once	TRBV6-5	CASSYDGGSEQYF	TGTGCCAGCAGTTACGATGGAGGCTCCGAGCAGTACTTC
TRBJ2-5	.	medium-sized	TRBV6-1	CASSEGSGQNQETQYF	TGTGCCAGCAGTGAAGGAAGTGGGCAGAACCAAGAGACCCAGTACTTC
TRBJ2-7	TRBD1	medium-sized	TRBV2	CASSPPRTGMGEQYF	TGTGCCAGCAGCCCCCCCAGGACAGGGATGGGAGAGCAGTACTTC
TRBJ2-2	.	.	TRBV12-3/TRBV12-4	CASTGLDTGELFF	TGTGCCAGCACCGGACTCGACACCGGGGAGCTGTTTTTT
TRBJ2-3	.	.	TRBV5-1	CASGVGADTQYF	TGCGCCAGCGGTGTGGGGGCAGATACGCAGTATTTT
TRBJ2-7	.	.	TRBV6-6	CASGEGVAYEQYF	TGTGCCAGCGGGGAGGGGGTCGCCTACGAGCAGTACTTC
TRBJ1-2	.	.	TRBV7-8	CASSSSWGDGYTF	TGTGCCAGCAGCTCAAGCTGGGGGGATGGCTACACCTTC
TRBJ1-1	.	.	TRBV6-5	CASSYSTRGDTEAFF	TGTGCCAGCAGTTACTCGACTCGGGGGGACACTGAAGCTTTCTTT
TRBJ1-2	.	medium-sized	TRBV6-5	CASSYQGGGDGYTF	TGTGCCAGCAGTTACCAAGGCGGCGGCGATGGCTACACCTTC
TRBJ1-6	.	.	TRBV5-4	CASSFTGYDSPLHF	TGTGCCAGCAGCTTCACGGGGTACGATTCACCCCTCCACTTT
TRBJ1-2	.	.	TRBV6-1	CASSEGPTVNYGYTF	TGTGCCAGCAGTGAAGGACCAACGGTTAACTATGGCTACACCTTC
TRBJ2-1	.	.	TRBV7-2	CASSFVGRGNEQFF	TGTGCCAGCAGCTTTGTGGGGAGAGGTAATGAGCAGTTCTTC
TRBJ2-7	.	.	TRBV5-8	CASSVALGSLPSYEQYF	TGTGCCAGCAGCGTTGCGTTAGGTAGCTTACCATCCTACGAGCAGTACTTC
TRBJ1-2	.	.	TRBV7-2	CASSPTGQIGYTF	TGTGCCAGCAGCCCCACAGGCCAGATTGGCTACACCTTC
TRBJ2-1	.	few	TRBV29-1	CSVEVIRPGYNEQFF	TGCAGCGTTGAAGTAATACGGCCGGGATACAATGAGCAGTTCTTC
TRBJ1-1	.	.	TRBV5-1	CASSLEAAEAFF	TGCGCCAGCAGCTTGGAGGCAGCTGAAGCTTTCTTT
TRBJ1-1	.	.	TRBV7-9	CASSSPGRLEAFF	TGTGCCAGCAGCTCTCCGGGGCGGCTGGAAGCTTTCTTT
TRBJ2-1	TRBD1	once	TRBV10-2	CASSDRDREYNEQFF	TGCGCCAGCAGTGATCGGGACAGGGAGTACAATGAGCAGTTCTTC
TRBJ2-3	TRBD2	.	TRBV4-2	CASSPSGGRADTQYF	TGTGCCAGCAGCCCTAGCGGGGGGAGGGCAGATACGCAGTATTTT
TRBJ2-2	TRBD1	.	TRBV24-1	CATSDDRGQGTGELFF	TGTGCCACCAGTGATGACAGGGGGCAGGGCACCGGGGAGCTGTTTTTT
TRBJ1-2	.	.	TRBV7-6	CASSPTPASNYGYTF	TGTGCCAGCAGCCCTACCCCTGCCTCTAACTATGGCTACACCTTC
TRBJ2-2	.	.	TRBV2	CASSVRGSGNTGELFF	TGTGCCAGCAGTGTGAGGGGGTCGGGGAACACCGGGGAGCTGTTTTTT
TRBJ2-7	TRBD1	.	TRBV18	CASSLLQGASREQYF	TGTGCCAGCTCACTCTTACAGGGGGCCAGTAGGGAGCAGTACTTC
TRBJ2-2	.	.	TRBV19	CASSLLGAKNTGELFF	TGTGCCAGTAGTCTACTGGGGGCTAAGAACACCGGGGAGCTGTTTTTT
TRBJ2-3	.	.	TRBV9	CASSVTGFDVDTQYF	TGTGCCAGCAGCGTAACAGGATTTGATGTAGATACGCAGTATTTT
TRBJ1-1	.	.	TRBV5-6	CASSLVTGAPTEAFF	TGTGCCAGCAGCTTGGTCACAGGTGCCCCCACTGAAGCTTTCTTT
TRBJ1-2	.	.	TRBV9	CASSAEGEGSYGYTF	TGTGCCAGCAGCGCGGAGGGAGAAGGTTCCTACGGCTACACCTTC
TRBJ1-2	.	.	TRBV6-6	CASSYSEWYTF	TGTGCCAGCAGTTACTCAGAGTGGTACACCTTC
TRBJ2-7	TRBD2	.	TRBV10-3	CAISGPAGGSSYEQYF	TGTGCCATCAGCGGACCAGCGGGGGGGAGCTCCTACGAGCAGTACTTC
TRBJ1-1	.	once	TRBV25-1	CASSGSSWGITEAFF	TGTGCCAGCAGTGGATCGTCATGGGGCATCACTGAAGCTTTCTTT
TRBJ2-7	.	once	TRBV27	CASSPGPQREQYF	TGTGCCAGCAGTCCGGGCCCCCAACGGGAGCAGTACTTC
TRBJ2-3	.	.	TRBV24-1	CATSDPRSTDTQYF	TGTGCCACCAGTGACCCCAGGAGCACAGATACGCAGTATTTT
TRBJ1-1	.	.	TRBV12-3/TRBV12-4	CASSFQGVTEAFF	TGTGCCAGCAGTTTTCAAGGGGTCACTGAAGCTTTCTTT
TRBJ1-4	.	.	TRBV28	CASTNWGGEILTNEKLFF	TGTGCCAGTACCAATTGGGGGGGCGAAATCTTAACTAATGAAAAACTGTTTTTT
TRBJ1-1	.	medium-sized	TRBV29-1	CSVKKKSSSNEVNTEAFF	TGCAGCGTTAAAAAAAAGTCTTCCTCCAATGAGGTGAACACTGAAGCTTTCTTT
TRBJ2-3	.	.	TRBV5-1	CASSLGTGASPDTQYF	TGCGCCAGCAGCTTGGGAACGGGGGCCTCCCCAGATACGCAGTATTTT
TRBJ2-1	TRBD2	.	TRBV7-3	CASSLSGGGNNEQFF	TGTGCCAGCAGCCTTAGCGGGGGAGGGAACAATGAGCAGTTCTTC
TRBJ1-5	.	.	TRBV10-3	CAISEGQRNQPQHF	TGTGCCATCAGTGAAGGGCAGCGCAATCAGCCCCAGCATTTT
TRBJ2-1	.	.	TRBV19	CASSIAPSYNEQFF	TGTGCCAGTAGCATAGCTCCTTCCTACAATGAGCAGTTCTTC
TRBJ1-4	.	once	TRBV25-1	CASSPGDGPYATNEKLFF	TGTGCCAGCAGCCCGGGAGACGGGCCTTATGCAACTAATGAAAAACTGTTTTTT